The 17 T cell receptor beta chains in this list originate from one sample, sequenced in a study of T cell responses to AZD1222 COVID-19 vaccine. Clones were sequenced by immunoSEQ multiplex PCR, and TCRdb holds only the in-frame ones, with some missing. The sample has approximately 130,000 clones, over 75% seen once. Sequenced material: peripheral blood, taken 28 days after the second AZD1222 dose. The receptors shown here come from an adult who received the AZD1222 COVID-19 vaccine.

Here the CDR3 DNA reads TGTGCCAGTAGCCAGACAATGTCCTCCGAAAAACTGTTTTTT. Its protein product is CASSQTMSSEKLFF. The chain links TRBV19 to TRBJ1-4, with unresolved D. The CDR3 is 14 residues long. V gave up 6 bases and J gave up 8 bases, with 16 bases separating them. The germline V gene has CDR1 LNHDA and CDR2 SQIVND (reference sequence).

This chain uses TRBV7-2 with TRBJ2-5; the match to TRBD2 covers 7 bases. This CDR3 spans 14 amino acids. Germline CDR1 and CDR2: SGHTA and FQGNSA. The V segment lost 3 bases and the J segment 5 bases; nucleotides outside the gene matches: 6. Here the CDR3 DNA reads TGTGCCAGCAGCTTGACAGCGGGGAGGGAGACCCAGTACTTC. Its protein product is CASSLTAGRETQYF.

The rearrangement joins TRBV7-2 to TRBJ2-7, with a tentative D call TRBD1 (6 bases). V was cut by 5 bases and J by 3 bases, with 20 bases left in between. This CDR3 is 16 amino acids long. The germline V gene has CDR1 SGHTA and CDR2 FQGNSA. CDR3 amino acids: CASSPSIKTGNYEQYF. CDR3 bases: TGTGCCAGCAGCCCAAGTATTAAGACAGGAAACTACGAGCAGTACTTC.

The chain is built from TRBV9 and TRBJ1-1, with unresolved D. Germline CDR1 and CDR2: SGDLS and YYNGEE. V lost 3 bases, J lost 0 bases, and 6 bases lay in between. The CDR3 has 13 amino acids. The CDR3 nucleotides are TGTGCCAGCAGCGACGGGATGAACACTGAAGCTTTCTTT. Its translation: CASSDGMNTEAFF.

J is TRBJ2-7 and V is TRBV29-1; possibly TRBD1 for D (6 bases). CDR1 and CDR2 from the germline V gene are SQVTM and ANQGSEA. Trimming removed 7 bases from V and 2 bases from J, with 21 bases in between. The CDR3 length is 15 residues. For the CDR3, the DNA is TGCAGCGCCACTGCTCTAGGGGGTTCCACCTACGAGCAGTACTTC. Its translation is CSATALGGSTYEQYF.

The chain recombines TRBV12-3 or TRBV12-4 with TRBJ1-1, with D uncertain. The V end lost 6 bases, the J end lost 0 bases, and 8 bases lay between the germline ends. The CDR3 contains 13 residues. The CDR3 DNA sequence: TGTGCCAGCAGGCTATCCTTGAACACTGAAGCTTTCTTT. This translates into CASRLSLNTEAFF.

The V call is TRBV7-9, the J call TRBJ2-7; maybe TRBD2 (6 bases). The CDR3 contains 15 residues. Trimming cost V 1 base and J 4 bases, with 14 bases left between them. CDR1 SEHNR and CDR2 FQNEAQ come from the germline V gene (reference sequence). The CDR3 sequence is CASSLGEERIYEQYF. CDR3 DNA: TGTGCCAGCAGCTTAGGGGAGGAGCGAATATACGAGCAGTACTTC.

This sequence joins TRBV6-4 and TRBJ1-1; unclear D gene. The CDR3 covers 13 residues. Germline V gives CDR1 MRHNA, CDR2 SNTAGT. V lost 5 bases, J lost 1 base, and 8 bases lay in between. This CDR3 reads CASSPERNTEAFF. In DNA form, the CDR3 reads TGTGCCAGCAGTCCCGAGAGGAACACTGAAGCTTTCTTT.

Notes on this clone: The same CDR3 also results from other DNA sequences found in this sample. The chain recombines TRBV6-5 with TRBJ1-6; D is possibly TRBD1 (5 bases). V lost 0 bases, J lost 5 bases, and 8 bases lay in between. CDR3 length equals 15 residues. Germline values: CDR1 MNHEY, CDR2 SVGAGI. This CDR3 reads CASSYSGGDNSPLHF. The CDR3 coding sequence is TGTGCCAGCAGTTACTCTGGGGGAGATAATTCACCCCTCCACTTT.

CDR3 bases: TGTGCCAGTAGTATGGGACCCTCAAGGGGCACTGAAGCTTTCTTT. Protein product: CASSMGPSRGTEAFF. The chain combines TRBV19 with TRBJ1-1; TRBD1 is a possible D gene (5 bases). Germline lookup yields CDR1 LNHDA and CDR2 SQIVND (reference sequence). This CDR3 has 15 residues. V was cut by 3 bases and J by 4 bases, with 15 bases left in between.

The chain recombines TRBV27 with TRBJ1-2; D is possibly TRBD1 (6 bases). The CDR3 totals 15 residues. CDR1 is MNHEY, CDR2 SMNVEV, per germline (reference sequence). Trimming left V 2 bases short and J 3 bases short, with 13 bases between. DNA of the CDR3: TGTGCCAGCAGTTTAAAGTCAGGGGAGGACTATGGCTACACCTTC. Its protein product is CASSLKSGEDYGYTF.

This sequence joins TRBV6-5 and TRBJ1-5, with D perhaps matching TRBD1 (6 bases). V was cut by 5 bases and J by 7 bases, with 18 bases left in between. The CDR3 loop spans 15 amino acids. CDR1 is MNHEY, CDR2 SVGAGI, per germline. In nucleotides, the CDR3 is TGTGCCAGCAGTCAACACCGGGACAATCGCCAGCCCCAGCATTTT. It yields the protein CASSQHRDNRQPQHF.

The chain uses TRBV6-2 or TRBV6-3 and TRBJ2-7; TRBD2 matches 7 bases. CDR3 size: 17 residues. Germline values: CDR1 MNHEY, CDR2 SVGEGT. V lost 6 bases to trimming and J lost 5 bases; unmatched junction nucleotides: 19. The CDR3 DNA reads as TGTGCCAGCAGCCGATTTGCGGGAGACACTGGGGGGAACGAGCAGTACTTC. Translating it yields CASSRFAGDTGGNEQYF.

The chain joins TRBV5-4 to TRBJ2-2, with 14 bases lining up with TRBD2. The CDR3 has 16 amino acids. V shed 4 bases and J 3 bases; nucleotides not matched to a gene: 2. Germline V gives CDR1 SGHNT, CDR2 YYREEE (reference sequence). The CDR3 loop reads CASSRGLAGDTGELFF. The DNA for the CDR3 is TGTGCCAGCAGCAGGGGACTAGCGGGAGACACCGGGGAGCTGTTTTTT.

This chain connects TRBV7-9 to TRBJ2-6; D is uncertain. Per germline, CDR1 SEHNR and CDR2 FQNEAQ (reference sequence). The V gene lost 1 base and the J gene lost 5 bases, with 9 bases spanning the gap. The CDR3 is 15 amino acids. Here the CDR3 reads CASSLGGLWANVLTF. CDR3 DNA sequence: TGTGCCAGCAGCTTAGGAGGCCTCTGGGCCAACGTCCTGACTTTC.

The chain joins TRBV6-5 to TRBJ1-2; 7 bases line up with TRBD1. Germline values: CDR1 MNHEY, CDR2 SVGAGI. The CDR3 totals 13 residues. V shed 6 bases and J 2 bases; nucleotides not matched to a gene: 3. The CDR3 sequence is CASSGTENYGYTF. CDR3 in DNA: TGTGCCAGCAGCGGGACAGAGAACTATGGCTACACCTTC.

The CDR3 is CSVFGSGEGNEKLFF. The CDR3 coding sequence is TGCAGCGTTTTTGGGTCAGGGGAGGGTAATGAAAAACTGTTTTTT. The gene calls are TRBV29-1 and TRBJ1-4, with D maybe TRBD1 (6 bases). The germline CDR1 and CDR2 sequences are SQVTM and ANQGSEA. V was clipped by 5 bases and J by 4 bases, with 17 bases between them. The CDR3 extends over 15 amino acids.